The 5 T cell receptor beta chains presented below share a single source sample, sequenced in a study of cytomegalovirus exposure and HLA in healthy donors. With 60 Vbeta and 13 Jbeta primers, the PCR was carried out. Libraries were prepared by immunoSEQ multiplex PCR; TCRdb keeps only in-frame clonotypes and omits some of them. This repertoire shows around 100,000 clones, 82% found once; its top ten account for 2.5%. Sequencing used PBMCs. All receptors come from a woman aged 18-29 years in good health and CMV-seronegative.

This chain uses TRBV7-2 with TRBJ1-4; maybe TRBD1 (6 bases). The length of the CDR3 is 14 residues. V was cut by 5 bases and J by 5 bases, with 12 bases left in between. CDR1 SGHTA and CDR2 FQGNSA come from the germline V gene. The CDR3 region has the DNA TGTGCCAGCAGCGATACAGGGATCAATGAAAAACTGTTTTTT. Its protein product is CASSDTGINEKLFF.

The chain joins TRBV19 to TRBJ1-4, with D possibly matching TRBD1 (5 bases). V shed 0 bases and J shed 3 bases, with 8 bases lying between them. The CDR3 covers 15 residues. Germline V CDR1 and CDR2: LNHDA, SQIVND (reference sequence). This chain's CDR3 is CASSIDTGSNEKLFF. The CDR3 DNA reads TGTGCCAGTAGTATAGATACAGGATCTAATGAAAAACTGTTTTTT.

The chain couples TRBV2 to TRBJ1-2, with TRBD1 as a possible D gene (5 bases). V was clipped by 4 bases and J by 7 bases, with 10 bases between them. Germline V gene data show CDR1 as SNHLY and CDR2 as FYNNEI. The CDR3 loop spans 12 amino acids. The CDR3 loop is CASSGDSAGYTF. CDR3 in DNA: TGTGCCAGCAGTGGAGACAGTGCTGGCTACACCTTC.

This rearrangement joins TRBV7-2 to TRBJ2-3, with 7 positions matching TRBD2. Germline V gene sequence: CDR1 SGHTA, CDR2 FQGNSA. CDR3 length: 15 amino acids. V shed 3 bases and J 1 base; nucleotides not matched to a gene: 4. This CDR3 reads CASSLSGARTDTQYF. The CDR3 region has the DNA TGTGCCAGCAGCTTGAGCGGGGCACGCACAGATACGCAGTATTTT.

The CDR3 coding sequence is TGTGCCTGGAGTGTACAGGGGGTTGGAGCTTTCTTT. Its translation is CAWSVQGVGAFF. The chain carries TRBV30 and TRBJ1-1; 8 nucleotides align to TRBD1. Germline CDR1 is GTSNPN and CDR2 is SVGIG (reference sequence). This CDR3 is 12 amino acids long. The V segment lost 0 bases and the J segment 10 bases; nucleotides outside the gene matches: 4.